The sequence of this TCR beta chain was determined in a study of preoperative IRX-2 immunotherapy in early breast cancer. Using immunoSEQ multiplex PCR, the repertoire was profiled, and TCRdb retains in-frame clones only, with some absent. The sample includes approximately 100,000 clones, 86% of them seen just once. Germline loops: CDR1 MDHEN, CDR2 SYDVKM. The junction had 11 bases not matched to a gene; V was cut back by 7 bases and J by 5 bases. The CDR3 has 15 residues. This sample's treatment: preoperative locoregional IRX-2 cytokine immunotherapy. Preoperative locoregional IRX-2 cytokine immunotherapy was tested in the phase Ib source study.

The V gene is TRBV28, the J gene TRBJ2-1, with 7 bases identical to TRBD1. The receptor comes from a human donor with breast cancer. The starting material was tumor tissue, obtained after IRX-2 immunotherapy. The CDR3 loop reads CASTYSRTGNNEQFF. CDR3 in DNA: TGTGCCAGCACTTACTCAAGGACAGGAAACAATGAGCAGTTCTTC.